The present entry profiles one T cell receptor beta chain with its context. Its antigen remains unknown. The data stem from a study of CXCR3-negative and CXCR3-positive naive CD8 T cells. On the study more broadly: The dataset comprises approximately 140 million TRB reads in total, with about 1.5 +/- 0.3 million reads per library. General observations from the study: Cryopreserved cells partially lost CXCR3 expression, and fresh PBMCs were used in most assays. In CXCR3-positive naive cells, the TRB CDR3s were more hydrophobic than in CXCR3-negative naive cells.

Libraries of TRB cDNA were made by 5' RACE and carried UMIs. TCRdb reprocessed the 5' RACE reads, with one entry per CDR3 protein and no DNA. The sample holds some 140,000 distinct CDR3 sequences. CDR3 size: 18 residues. Per the germline V gene, CDR1 is DFQATT and CDR2 is SNEGSKA (reference sequence). Triplicate approximately 300,000-cell sorts were made of each CD8+ T cell subset. The receptor comes from a human donor in good health. Some clones in this sample may be carry-over from other donors' samples. Sequenced sample: naive CXCR3+ CD8+ T cells from blood. Sample subset: CD45RO-CCR7+CD27+CD95- naive CD8+ T cells expressing CXCR3 (TNR3+). This chain connects TRBV20-1 to TRBJ2-6; TCRdb's D call, TRBD1, is unchecked because there is no DNA. CDR3 amino acids: CSARGRDRGTSGANVLTF.